The sequence of this T cell receptor (beta chain) was determined in a study of blood T cell repertoires in COVID-19. In the study overall: Acute-phase and convalescent COVID-19 samples originated in the United States, Italy and Spain.

In the original workflow: Scientists estimated how many nucleated cells there were by amplifying reference gene primers. Measured with immunoSEQ multiplex PCR; TCRdb has only the in-frame clones, and not every one. The D gene and trimming were derived from the DNA, and the V and J assignments and clone size from that table. The table records fewer than 250,000 clones, 84% of them present only once. The CDR3 covers 17 residues. Germline CDR1 is KGHSH and CDR2 is LQKENI. Trimming removed 3 bases at V and 6 bases at J, with 21 bases between. Participants came from about two dozen US areas, aged about 18 to 95 years.

This chain links TRBV18 with TRBJ1-5; no clear D gene. This clonotype was sampled from a woman between 40 and 55 years old who had recovered from COVID-19. Specimen: PBMCs or T cells enriched from blood (not recorded which). This CDR3 is CASSPQGFGLGSQPQHF. DNA for the CDR3: TGTGCCAGCTCACCGCAAGGGTTTGGCCTAGGGAGTCAGCCCCAGCATTTT.